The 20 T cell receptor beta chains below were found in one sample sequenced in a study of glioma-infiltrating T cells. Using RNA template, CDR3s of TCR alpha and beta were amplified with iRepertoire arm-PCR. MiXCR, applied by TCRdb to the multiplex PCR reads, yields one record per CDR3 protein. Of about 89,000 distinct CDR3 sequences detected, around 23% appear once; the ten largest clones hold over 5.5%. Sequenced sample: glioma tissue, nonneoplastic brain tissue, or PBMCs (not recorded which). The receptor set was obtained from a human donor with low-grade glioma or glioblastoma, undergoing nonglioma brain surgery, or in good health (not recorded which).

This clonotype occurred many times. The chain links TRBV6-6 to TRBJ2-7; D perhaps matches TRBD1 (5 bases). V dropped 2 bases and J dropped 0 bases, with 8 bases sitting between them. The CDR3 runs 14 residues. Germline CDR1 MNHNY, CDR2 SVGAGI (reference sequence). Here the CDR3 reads CASSYNRGSYEQYF. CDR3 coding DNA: TGTGCCAGCAGTTACAATAGGGGCTCCTACGAGCAGTACTTC.

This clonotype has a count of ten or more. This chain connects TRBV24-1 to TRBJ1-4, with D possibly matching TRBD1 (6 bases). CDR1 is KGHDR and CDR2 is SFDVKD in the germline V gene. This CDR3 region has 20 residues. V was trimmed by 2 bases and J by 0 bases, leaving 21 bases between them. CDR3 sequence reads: CATSDSQTGWTLATNEKLFF. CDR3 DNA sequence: TGTGCCACCAGTGATTCCCAAACAGGGTGGACCCTAGCAACTAATGAAAAACTGTTTTTT.

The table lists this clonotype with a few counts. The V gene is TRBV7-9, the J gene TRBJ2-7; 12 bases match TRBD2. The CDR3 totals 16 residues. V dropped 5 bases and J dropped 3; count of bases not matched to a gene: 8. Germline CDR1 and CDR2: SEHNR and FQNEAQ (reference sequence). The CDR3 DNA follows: TGTGCCAGCAGCCCAAGACTAGCGGGGGATATCTACGAGCAGTACTTC. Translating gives CASSPRLAGDIYEQYF.

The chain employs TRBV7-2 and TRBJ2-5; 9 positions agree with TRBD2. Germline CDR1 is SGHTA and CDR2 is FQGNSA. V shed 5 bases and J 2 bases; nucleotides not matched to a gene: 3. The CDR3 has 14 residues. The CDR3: CASSHSGGQETQYF. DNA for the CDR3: TGTGCCAGCAGCCATAGCGGGGGACAAGAGACCCAGTACTTC.

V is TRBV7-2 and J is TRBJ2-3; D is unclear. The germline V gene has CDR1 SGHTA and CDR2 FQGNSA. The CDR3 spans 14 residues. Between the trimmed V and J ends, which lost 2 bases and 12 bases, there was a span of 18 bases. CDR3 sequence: CASSLSLSTDRQYF. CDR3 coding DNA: TGTGCCAGCAGCTTAAGTCTTAGCACAGATAGACAGTATTTT.

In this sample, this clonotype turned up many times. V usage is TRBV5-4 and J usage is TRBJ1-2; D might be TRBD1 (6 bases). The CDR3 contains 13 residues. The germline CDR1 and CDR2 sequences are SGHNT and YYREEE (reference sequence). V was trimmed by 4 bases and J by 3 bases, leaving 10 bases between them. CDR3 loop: CASSPDSHYGYTF. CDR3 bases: TGTGCCAGCAGCCCGGACAGTCACTATGGCTACACCTTC.

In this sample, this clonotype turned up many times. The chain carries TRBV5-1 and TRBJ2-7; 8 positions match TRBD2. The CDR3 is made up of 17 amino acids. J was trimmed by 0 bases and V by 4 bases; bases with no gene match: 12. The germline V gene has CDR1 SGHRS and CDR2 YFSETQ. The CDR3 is CASSPGASGRASYEQYF. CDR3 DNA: TGCGCCAGCAGCCCGGGGGCGTCCGGGAGGGCCTCCTACGAGCAGTACTTC.

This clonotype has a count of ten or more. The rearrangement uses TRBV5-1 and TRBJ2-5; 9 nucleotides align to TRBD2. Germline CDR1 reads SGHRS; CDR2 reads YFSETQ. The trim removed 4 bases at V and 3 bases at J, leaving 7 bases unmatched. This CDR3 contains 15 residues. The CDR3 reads CASSRIAGVEETQYF. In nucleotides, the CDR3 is TGCGCCAGCAGCAGGATAGCGGGAGTTGAAGAGACCCAGTACTTC. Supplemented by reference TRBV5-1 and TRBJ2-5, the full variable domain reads KAGVTQTPRYLIKTRGQQVTLSCSPISGHRSVSWYQQTPGQGLQFLFEYFSETQRNKGNFPGRFSGRQFSNSRSEMNVSTLELGDSALYLCASSRIAGVEETQYFGPGTRLLVL.

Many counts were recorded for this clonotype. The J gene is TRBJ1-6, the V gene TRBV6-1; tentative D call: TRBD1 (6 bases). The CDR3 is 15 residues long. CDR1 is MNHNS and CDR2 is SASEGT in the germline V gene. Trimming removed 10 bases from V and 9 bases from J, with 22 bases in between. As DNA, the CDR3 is TGTGCCATCATGAAGAGGGGGGTGGGATCTTCACCCCTCCACTTT. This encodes CAIMKRGVGSSPLHF.

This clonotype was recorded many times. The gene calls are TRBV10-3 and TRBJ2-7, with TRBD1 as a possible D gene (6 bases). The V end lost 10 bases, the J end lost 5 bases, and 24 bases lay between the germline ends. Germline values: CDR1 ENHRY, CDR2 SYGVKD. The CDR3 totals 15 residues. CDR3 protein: CATDPGAGQINEQYF. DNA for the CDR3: TGTGCCACTGATCCCGGAGCCGGACAGATTAACGAGCAGTACTTC.

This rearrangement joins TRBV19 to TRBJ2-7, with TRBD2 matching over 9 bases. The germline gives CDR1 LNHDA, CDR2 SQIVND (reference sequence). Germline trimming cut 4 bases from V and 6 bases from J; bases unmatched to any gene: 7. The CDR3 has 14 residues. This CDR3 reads CASSTSGVPFEQYF. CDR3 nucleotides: TGTGCCAGTAGTACTAGCGGGGTCCCCTTCGAGCAGTACTTC.

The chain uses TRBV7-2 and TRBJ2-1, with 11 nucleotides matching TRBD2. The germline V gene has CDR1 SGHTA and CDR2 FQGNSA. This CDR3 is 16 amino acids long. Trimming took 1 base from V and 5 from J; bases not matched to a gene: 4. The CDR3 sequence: CASSLVGSGGDNEQFF. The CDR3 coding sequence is TGTGCCAGCAGCTTAGTCGGTAGCGGGGGGGACAATGAGCAGTTCTTC.

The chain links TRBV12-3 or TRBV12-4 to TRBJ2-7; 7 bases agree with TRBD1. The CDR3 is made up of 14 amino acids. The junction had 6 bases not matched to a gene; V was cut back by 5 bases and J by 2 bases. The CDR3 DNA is TGTGCCAGCAGTAGACGACAGGGACCCTACGAGCAGTACTTC. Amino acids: CASSRRQGPYEQYF.

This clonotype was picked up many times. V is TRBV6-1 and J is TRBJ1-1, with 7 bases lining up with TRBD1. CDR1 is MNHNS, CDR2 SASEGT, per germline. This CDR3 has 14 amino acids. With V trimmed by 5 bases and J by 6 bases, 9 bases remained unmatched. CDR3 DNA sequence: TGTGCCAGCAGTCCTAGACAGGGTATGCCTGAAGCTTTCTTT. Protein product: CASSPRQGMPEAFF.

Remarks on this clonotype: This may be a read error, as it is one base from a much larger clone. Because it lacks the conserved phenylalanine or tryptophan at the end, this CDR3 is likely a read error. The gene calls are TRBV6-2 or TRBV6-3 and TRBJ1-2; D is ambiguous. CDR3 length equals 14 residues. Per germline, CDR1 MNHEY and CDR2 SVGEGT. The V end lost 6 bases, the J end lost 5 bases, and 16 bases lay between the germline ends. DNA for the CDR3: TGTGCCAGCAGCTTAGAGTTAGTGCAGTATGGCTACACCTTA. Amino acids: CASSLELVQYGYTL.

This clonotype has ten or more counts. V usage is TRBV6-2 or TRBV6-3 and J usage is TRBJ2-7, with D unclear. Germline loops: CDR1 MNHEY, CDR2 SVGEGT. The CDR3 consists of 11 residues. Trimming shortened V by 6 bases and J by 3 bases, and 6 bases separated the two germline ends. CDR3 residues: CASSRNYEQYF. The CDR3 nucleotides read TGTGCCAGCAGCCGCAACTACGAGCAGTACTTC.

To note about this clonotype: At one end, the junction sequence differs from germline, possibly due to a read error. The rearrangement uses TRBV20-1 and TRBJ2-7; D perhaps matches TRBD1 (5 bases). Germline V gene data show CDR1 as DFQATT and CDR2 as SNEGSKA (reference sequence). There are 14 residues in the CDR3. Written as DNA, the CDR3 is TGCAGTGCTAACAAAGGGGTATCCCCCTACGATCAGTACTTC. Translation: CSANKGVSPYDQYF.

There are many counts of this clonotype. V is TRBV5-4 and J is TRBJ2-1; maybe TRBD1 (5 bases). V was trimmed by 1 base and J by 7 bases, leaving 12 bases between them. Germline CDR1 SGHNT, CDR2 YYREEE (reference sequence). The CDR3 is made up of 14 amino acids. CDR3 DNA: TGTGCCAGCAGCTTGCAGGGCTCGAGGAATGAGCAGTTCTTC. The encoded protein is CASSLQGSRNEQFF.

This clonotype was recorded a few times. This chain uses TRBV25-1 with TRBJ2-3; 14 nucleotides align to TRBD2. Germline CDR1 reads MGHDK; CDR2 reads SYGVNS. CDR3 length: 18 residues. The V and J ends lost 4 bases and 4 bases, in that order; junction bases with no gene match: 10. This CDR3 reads CASSVSGTSGGFSDTQYF. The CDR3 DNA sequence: TGTGCCAGCAGTGTCTCCGGGACTAGCGGGGGTTTTTCAGATACGCAGTATTTT.

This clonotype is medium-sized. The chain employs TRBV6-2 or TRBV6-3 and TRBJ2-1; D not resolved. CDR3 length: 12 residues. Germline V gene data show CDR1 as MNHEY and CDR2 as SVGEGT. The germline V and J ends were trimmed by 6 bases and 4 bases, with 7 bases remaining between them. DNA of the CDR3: TGTGCCAGCAGCCCGCTTTACAATGAGCAGTTCTTC. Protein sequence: CASSPLYNEQFF.